A single sample is the source of the 12 T cell receptor beta chains below, sequenced in a study of blood T cell repertoires in COVID-19. Sequencing was performed with immunoSEQ multiplex PCR; in TCRdb, only in-frame clones are kept and a portion is missing. The data show under 550,000 clones, about 90% seen once. What was sequenced was peripheral blood. The receptors originated from a man younger than 30 with COVID-19, enrolled during active disease.

The V call is TRBV7-2, the J call TRBJ1-2, with a possible D match to TRBD1 (6 bases). The germline gives CDR1 SGHTA, CDR2 FQGNSA. The CDR3 is 14 amino acids. V dropped 0 bases and J dropped 4 bases, with 9 bases sitting between them. Here the CDR3 reads CASSLAGQFYGYTF. As DNA, the CDR3 is TGTGCCAGCAGCTTAGCCGGACAGTTCTATGGCTACACCTTC.

Remarks on this clone: This CDR3 is also generated by other DNA sequences in the sample. V is TRBV20-1 and J is TRBJ2-1; D unresolved. V was cut by 0 bases and J by 6 bases, with 3 bases left in between. CDR3 size: 11 residues. Germline CDR1 and CDR2: DFQATT and SNEGSKA (reference sequence). This CDR3 reads CSARDINEQFF. CDR3 sequence (DNA): TGCAGTGCTAGAGACATCAATGAGCAGTTCTTC.

The chain recombines TRBV27 with TRBJ1-5, with 8 bases aligning to TRBD1. The CDR3 is 14 amino acids. Germline CDR1 and CDR2: MNHEY and SMNVEV (reference sequence). The trim removed 3 bases at V and 7 bases at J, leaving 5 bases unmatched. The CDR3 region is CASSFRGRYQPQHF. The CDR3 coding sequence is TGTGCCAGCAGTTTCAGGGGGCGTTACCAGCCCCAGCATTTT.

Turning to this clone: With a much larger clone just one base away, this may be a read error. CDR3 nucleotide sequence: TGTGCCAGCAGTGTAGCGGGAGGTTCCTACAATGAGCAGTTCTTC. It encodes CASSVAGGSYNEQFF. The chain combines TRBV27 with TRBJ2-1; 10 nucleotides match TRBD2. V was pared by 5 bases and J by 1 base, with 2 bases of the junction left unmatched. Germline V gene sequence: CDR1 MNHEY, CDR2 SMNVEV (reference sequence). This CDR3 comprises 15 residues.

The gene calls are TRBV3-1 (or the pseudogene TRBV3-2) and TRBJ2-7; 7 nucleotides agree with TRBD2. Per the germline V gene, CDR1 is LGHDT and CDR2 is YNNKEL (reference sequence). Trimming cost V 1 base and J 0 bases; bases outside gene matches: 9. The CDR3 has 17 amino acids. CDR3 protein: CASSQVGYSGSSYEQYF. The CDR3 region has the DNA TGTGCCAGCAGCCAAGTTGGATATAGCGGGTCCTCCTACGAGCAGTACTTC.

V gene TRBV2 combines with J gene TRBJ1-5, with D tentatively TRBD1 (6 bases). The CDR3 is made up of 15 amino acids. Germline V lookup: CDR1 SNHLY, CDR2 FYNNEI. Trimming took 1 base from V and 6 from J, leaving 13 bases between them. CDR3 protein: CASSEGRGFGQPQHF. DNA for the CDR3: TGTGCCAGCAGTGAAGGCAGGGGTTTCGGTCAGCCCCAGCATTTT.

The rearrangement links TRBV27 to TRBJ1-2; TRBD1 aligns across 7 bases. This CDR3 is 13 amino acids long. Germline CDR1 reads MNHEY; CDR2 reads SMNVEV (reference sequence). Germline trimming cut 6 bases from V and 3 bases from J; bases unmatched to any gene: 4. CDR3 protein: CASSTGTDYGYTF. CDR3 DNA: TGTGCCAGCAGCACCGGGACAGACTATGGCTACACCTTC.

This chain uses TRBV19 with TRBJ1-4; no clear D gene. CDR3 length equals 16 residues. Germline assignment: CDR1 LNHDA and CDR2 SQIVND (reference sequence). V lost 4 bases, J lost 3 bases, and 15 bases lay in between. The CDR3 DNA reads as TGTGCCAGTAGTACACGATCCGGGGTAGCTAATGAAAAACTGTTTTTT. It is translated as CASSTRSGVANEKLFF.

The rearrangement joins TRBV10-1 to TRBJ1-2, with 9 nucleotides matching TRBD1. The junction had 3 bases not matched to a gene; V was cut back by 4 bases and J by 6 bases. In germline, CDR1 is WNHNN, CDR2 SYGVQD (reference sequence). The CDR3 sequence is 13 residues long. CDR3 sequence (DNA): TGCGCCAGCAGTGCCACAGGGGGCCATGGCTACACCTTC. Its translation: CASSATGGHGYTF.

The rearrangement uses TRBV6-4 and TRBJ2-7; D is unclear. Per germline, CDR1 MRHNA and CDR2 SNTAGT. Trimming stripped 0 bases from V and 3 bases from J, with 12 bases between. This CDR3 is 15 amino acids long. The CDR3 DNA sequence: TGTGCCAGCAGTGACTCGTTAGAGATAGACTACGAGCAGTACTTC. Translating it yields CASSDSLEIDYEQYF.

The chain has TRBV2 and TRBJ2-1, with 8 bases lining up with TRBD1. Germline CDR1 SNHLY, CDR2 FYNNEI. The V gene end was trimmed by 7 bases and the J gene end by 4 bases; junction bases not matched to a gene: 6. The CDR3 totals 14 residues. The CDR3 coding sequence is TGTGCCAGCAAGGTACAGGGGGTTTACAATGAGCAGTTCTTC. This codes for CASKVQGVYNEQFF.

The CDR3 protein is CASSPPGADEQFF. As DNA, the CDR3 is TGTGCCAGCTCACCACCAGGGGCGGATGAGCAGTTCTTC. This chain joins TRBV18 and TRBJ2-1; possibly TRBD1 for D (5 bases). Germline V gene lookup returns CDR1 KGHSH and CDR2 LQKENI. The CDR3 has 13 residues. Between the trimmed V and J ends, which lost 0 bases and 8 bases, there was a span of 8 bases. The whole variable domain, remainder taken from reference TRBV18 and TRBJ2-1, is NAGVMQNPRHLVRRRGQEARLRCSPMKGHSHVYWYRQLPEEGLKFMVYLQKENIIDESGMPKERFSAEFPKEGPSILRIQQVVRGDSAAYFCASSPPGADEQFFGPGTRLTVL.